This is a list of T cell receptor beta chains from one sample in a study of cytomegalovirus exposure and HLA in healthy donors. Generated by immunoSEQ multiplex PCR, the TCRdb table keeps only in-frame clones and is missing some. The sample carries 60,000 to 80,000 clones, around 94% recorded once. Sequencing was carried out using PBMCs. The receptor source for this set is a woman in her late teens or twenties in good health and CMV-seropositive. CDR3s include the opening cysteine and the closing phenylalanine or tryptophan. A D gene is named only where the DNA matches it firmly. Not every row has a clone size; where given, it reads once, few, many or a size class.

DNA,CDR3,length,D,size,V,J
TGTGCCAGCAGCGTGGGACAGGGAGGAGATACGCAGTATTTT,CASSVGQGGDTQYF,14,TRBD1,-,TRBV11-1,TRBJ2-3
TGTGCCAGCAGCCAAGATAATACAGCGGGAGCAGATACGCAGTATTTT,CASSQDNTAGADTQYF,16,TRBD2,-,TRBV4-2,TRBJ2-3
TGTGCCAGCAAGACAGGGGTTGTTGGAAACACTGAAGCTTTCTTT,CASKTGVVGNTEAFF,15,TRBD1,-,TRBV2,TRBJ1-1
TGTGCCAGCAGCTCTCGTAATTTGGGGCTAGCGGGAGTACAAGAGACCCAGTACTTC,CASSSRNLGLAGVQETQYF,19,TRBD2,-,TRBV7-2,TRBJ2-5
TGTGCCAGCAGCTTAATAGGGGCGTCGACTGGAAACACCATATATTTT,CASSLIGASTGNTIYF,16,-,-,TRBV7-2,TRBJ1-3
TGTGCCAGCACCCTAGCGGGAGCGAGCTCCTACGAGCAGTACTTC,CASTLAGASSYEQYF,15,TRBD2,-,TRBV6-1,TRBJ2-7
TGTGCCAGCAGTTACGGGACAGGGGCCATCAATGAGCAGTTCTTC,CASSYGTGAINEQFF,15,TRBD1,few,TRBV27,TRBJ2-1
TGTGCCAGCAGCCCCGGGACAGGGTACTACGAGCAGTACTTC,CASSPGTGYYEQYF,14,TRBD1,-,TRBV27,TRBJ2-7
TGTGCCGGATCACAGGGGTTCGACTACGAGCAGTACTTC,CAGSQGFDYEQYF,13,TRBD1,-,TRBV6-1,TRBJ2-7
TGTGCCAGCAGCTTAGATCTAATAGAGGGATACAATGAGCAGTTCTTC,CASSLDLIEGYNEQFF,16,-,-,TRBV11-2,TRBJ2-1
TGTGCCTGGAGTAGGACAGGGGAATATCAGCCCCAGCATTTT,CAWSRTGEYQPQHF,14,TRBD1,-,TRBV30,TRBJ1-5
TGTGCCAGCAGTCATCCCGGGCCTGGGAGTGGTCAGCCCCAGCATTTT,CASSHPGPGSGQPQHF,16,-,-,TRBV28,TRBJ1-5
TGTGCCACCTCGGAGGCCCGAGTATCTAGCAATCAGCCCCAGCATTTT,CATSEARVSSNQPQHF,16,-,-,TRBV28,TRBJ1-5
TGTGCCAGCAGTGGGAAGGACCTTCATGGACTCCTTGGAAACACCATATATTTT,CASSGKDLHGLLGNTIYF,18,-,-,TRBV28,TRBJ1-3
TGTGCCAGCAGCCAATCCCCCAGCGGGAGCTCCGAGCAGTACTTC,CASSQSPSGSSEQYF,15,TRBD2,-,TRBV14,TRBJ2-7
TGTGCCAGCAGCCAAGCGGTGGGTTCTCAGGGAGGAGAAAAACTGTTTTTT,CASSQAVGSQGGEKLFF,17,-,-,TRBV4-2,TRBJ1-4
TGTGCCAGCACGAGTTTAAGGTGGGAGTCTGGGAATGAGCAGTTCTTC,CASTSLRWESGNEQFF,16,-,-,TRBV5-8,TRBJ2-1
TGTGCCAGCAGTTTGTCCGGGGGGCTCTACGAGCAGTACTTC,CASSLSGGLYEQYF,14,-,-,TRBV27,TRBJ2-7
TGTGCCAGCACCCCACTGCCGGGTAACACCGGGGAGCTGTTTTTT,CASTPLPGNTGELFF,15,-,-,TRBV11-2,TRBJ2-2
TGTGCCAGCACCGTACCGGAACAGCTAAACACTGAAGCTTTCTTT,CASTVPEQLNTEAFF,15,-,-,TRBV7-9,TRBJ1-1
TGTGCCAGCAGATCCATAGCGGGTCGATCCTACAATGAGCAGTTCTTC,CASRSIAGRSYNEQFF,16,TRBD2,-,TRBV2,TRBJ2-1
TGTGCCAGCAGCTTGGGGACAGGGAATCACTATGGCTACACCTTC,CASSLGTGNHYGYTF,15,TRBD1,-,TRBV5-6,TRBJ1-2
TGCGCCAGCAGCGACCCGACAGGGCTGGAGGCCTACGAGCAGTACTTC,CASSDPTGLEAYEQYF,16,TRBD1,-,TRBV4-1,TRBJ2-7
TGTGCCAGCAGCTCCCCAGGGATCGGACCTAACTATGGCTACACCTTC,CASSSPGIGPNYGYTF,16,-,-,TRBV13,TRBJ1-2
TGTGCCAGCTCCCTTGACAGGGGGGGCTATGGCTACACCTTC,CASSLDRGGYGYTF,14,TRBD1,-,TRBV18,TRBJ1-2
TGTGCCAGCAGATCAGACAGTTATAGCAATCAGCCCCAGCATTTT,CASRSDSYSNQPQHF,15,-,-,TRBV6-5,TRBJ1-5
TGTGCCAGCAGCGCCGGGACAGGGGGACCGAACACTGAAGCTTTCTTT,CASSAGTGGPNTEAFF,16,TRBD1,-,TRBV9,TRBJ1-1
TGTGCCAGCAGTTACCGGGGGGATAACTATGGCTACACCTTC,CASSYRGDNYGYTF,14,-,-,TRBV6-5,TRBJ1-2
TGTGCCACGGTCGGGGATAGCACAGATACGCAGTATTTT,CATVGDSTDTQYF,13,-,-,TRBV15,TRBJ2-3
TGTGCCAGTAGTTTGAGACGGCTAACAGGGGGCGGGGAAAAACTGTTTTTT,CASSLRRLTGGGEKLFF,17,TRBD1,-,TRBV19,TRBJ1-4
TGTGCCAGCAGCGTATTAGCGGCCTACAATGAGCAGTTCTTC,CASSVLAAYNEQFF,14,-,-,TRBV7-9,TRBJ2-1
TGTGCCAGCAGCGAAACAGGGGAAGGGTTTTATGGCTACACCTTC,CASSETGEGFYGYTF,15,TRBD1,-,TRBV7-3,TRBJ1-2
TGTGCCAGCAGGGACTTCGCTACTAACACTGAAGCTTTCTTT,CASRDFATNTEAFF,14,-,-,TRBV6-5,TRBJ1-1
TGTGCTACCAGCGGGACCCCGGTGTACGAGCAGTACTTC,CATSGTPVYEQYF,13,TRBD2,-,TRBV28,TRBJ2-7
TGTGCCAGCAGCCAAGAAGGCGGGGGCACAGATACGCAGTATTTT,CASSQEGGGTDTQYF,15,-,-,TRBV4-2,TRBJ2-3